This record looks at one T cell receptor (beta chain) sequence and its context. The antigen is not known. The data were obtained in a study of shared clonotypes between healthy human individuals. Study-level background: Plates per donor: three CD4 naive, three CD4 memory, two CD8 naive, one CD8 memory.

When replicate PCRs were run on sorted subsets, they used around 200 ng DNA, about 30,000 T cell genomes. The protocol was immunoSEQ multiplex PCR, while the TCRdb copy is restricted to in-frame clones and leaves out a portion. The sample yields over a million clones, 98% seen once. General observations from the study: Clonotypes shared by all four sorted-subset donors had higher generation probabilities than non-shared clonotypes.

This CDR3 is 15 amino acids long. Germline CDR1 is SGHNT and CDR2 is YYREEE (reference sequence). Trimming removed 3 bases from V and 0 bases from J; junction bases left unmatched: 4. Sample: naive CD4+ T cells sorted from blood. Subset reported: CD45RA+ positively selected. The genes are TRBV5-4 and TRBJ1-2; TRBD1 matches at 8 bases. The TCR was taken from a young man in good health. The CDR3 here is CASSSGTGANYGYTF. CDR3 in DNA: TGTGCCAGCAGCTCCGGGACAGGAGCTAACTATGGCTACACCTTC.